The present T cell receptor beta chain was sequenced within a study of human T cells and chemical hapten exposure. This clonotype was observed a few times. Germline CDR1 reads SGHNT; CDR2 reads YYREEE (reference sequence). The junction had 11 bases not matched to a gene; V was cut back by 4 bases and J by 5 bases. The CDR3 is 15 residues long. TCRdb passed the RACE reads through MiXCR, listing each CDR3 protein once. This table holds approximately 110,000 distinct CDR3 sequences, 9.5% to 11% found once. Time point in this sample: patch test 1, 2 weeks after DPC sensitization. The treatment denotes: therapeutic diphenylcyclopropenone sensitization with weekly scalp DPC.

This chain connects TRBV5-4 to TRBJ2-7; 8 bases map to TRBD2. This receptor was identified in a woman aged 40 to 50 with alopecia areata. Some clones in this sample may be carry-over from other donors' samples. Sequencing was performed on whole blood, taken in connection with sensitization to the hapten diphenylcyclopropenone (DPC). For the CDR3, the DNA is TGTGCCAGCAGCCCGAGCGGGGGTAAAAGGAACGAGCAGTACTTC. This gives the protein CASSPSGGKRNEQYF.